The source of this TCR beta chain is a study of shared clonotypes between healthy human individuals. On the study more broadly: Aged 18 to 49, the donors were two women and a few men.

Germline V gene sequence: CDR1 SGHRS, CDR2 YFSETQ. Unmatched junction bases numbered 3, after V lost 5 bases and J lost 0 bases. This CDR3 has 14 residues. Overall study findings and caveats: The authors expected sequencing depth to affect clonotype sharing among donors.

Regarding this clone: Its antigen is currently unknown.

Here immunoSEQ multiplex PCR was the method, and the copy in TCRdb shows in-frame clones only, minus some. The table shows 1,100,000 or so clones, with about 84% occurring only once. The source of this sequence is a man younger than 35 in good health. Some clones in this sample may be carry-over from other donors' samples. What was sequenced was memory CD4+ T cells from PBMCs. Subset in this sample: CD45RA-negative fraction. The V and J genes are TRBV5-1 and TRBJ2-7; 9 bases match TRBD1. CDR3 protein: CASRTGGDSYEQYF. The CDR3 DNA sequence: TGCGCCAGCAGAACAGGGGGCGACTCCTACGAGCAGTACTTC.